The 9 T cell receptor beta chains below all came from one sample that was sequenced in a study of blood T cell repertoires in COVID-19 (dated by TCRdb to the early 2020s). Library preparation was by the immunoSEQ multiplex PCR assay. Held by TCRdb, this immuneACCESS table contains in-frame sequences only and omits some clones. Under half of the omission traces to an unresolved V gene where checked; the cause of the rest is unknown. The sample table contains tens of thousands of clones; only one count was recorded for roughly four fifths of them. Of the sample, around 5.9% is held by the ten largest clones. Sequencing was done on a sample of peripheral blood. Receptors originate from a human donor in a cohort sampled during active or convalescent COVID-19.

The chain joins TRBV2 to TRBJ2-2, with TRBD1 matching over 7 bases. The CDR3 totals 14 residues. Trimming took 5 bases from V and 7 from J; bases not matched to a gene: 7. Per germline, CDR1 SNHLY and CDR2 FYNNEI. The DNA of the CDR3 is TGTGCCAGCAGTACTGGGACAGCGAACGGGGAGCTGTTTTTT. Translated, it gives CASSTGTANGELFF.

V is TRBV6-1 and J is TRBJ1-5, with 8 bases aligning to TRBD1. This CDR3 has 14 residues. Losses at the gene ends were 2 bases for V and 4 bases for J; bases not matched to a gene: 1. CDR1 and CDR2 from the germline V gene are MNHNS and SASEGT. The CDR3 DNA follows: TGTGCCAGCAGTGAAACAGGGGGGAATCAGCCCCAGCATTTT. Amino acids: CASSETGGNQPQHF.

The sample holds a few counts of this clone. The chain joins TRBV7-9 to TRBJ1-2; TRBD1 aligns across 11 bases. Looked up from germline, CDR1 is SEHNR and CDR2 is FQNEAQ (reference sequence). V was clipped by 4 bases and J by 5 bases; unmatched bases: 6. The CDR3 extends over 15 amino acids. The CDR3 region is CASSSRDRGYYGYTF. CDR3 nucleotide sequence: TGTGCCAGCAGCTCCAGGGACAGGGGGTATTATGGCTACACCTTC.

This clone has a handful of counts. V is TRBV6-2 or TRBV6-3 and J is TRBJ1-5; D remains ambiguous. Trimming removed 6 bases at V and 7 bases at J, with 10 bases between. The CDR3 has 12 amino acids. CDR1 is MNHEY and CDR2 is SVGEGT in the germline V gene. This CDR3 is CASSRLRQPQHF. In DNA, the CDR3 is TGTGCCAGCAGCCGCCTTAGACAGCCCCAGCATTTT.

The chain joins TRBV19 to TRBJ1-6; TRBD1 might be the D (6 bases). Germline V CDR1 and CDR2: LNHDA, SQIVND (reference sequence). V was trimmed by 3 bases and J by 0 bases, leaving 9 bases between them. The CDR3 totals 16 residues. This CDR3 is CASSMGASSYNSPLHF. CDR3 nucleotides: TGTGCCAGTAGTATGGGGGCCAGCTCCTATAATTCACCCCTCCACTTT.

The chain uses TRBV18 and TRBJ2-7; tentatively, D is TRBD1 (6 bases). The V end lost 8 bases, the J end lost 2 bases, and 13 bases lay between the germline ends. Germline V lookup: CDR1 KGHSH, CDR2 LQKENI. The CDR3 has 13 amino acids. This CDR3 is CASASGTPYEQYF. CDR3 in DNA: TGTGCCAGCGCAAGTGGGACACCCTACGAGCAGTACTTC. Complete variable domain (other parts from reference TRBV18 and TRBJ2-7): NAGVMQNPRHLVRRRGQEARLRCSPMKGHSHVYWYRQLPEEGLKFMVYLQKENIIDESGMPKERFSAEFPKEGPSILRIQQVVRGDSAAYFCASASGTPYEQYFGPGTRLTVT.

The chain links TRBV9 to TRBJ1-3, with 9 bases lining up with TRBD1. V gave up 2 bases and J gave up 6 bases; unmatched junction bases: 9. There are 16 residues in the CDR3. The germline gives CDR1 SGDLS, CDR2 YYNGEE. The CDR3 DNA sequence: TGTGCCAGCAGCGTTTCTTCCGGGACAGGGTTAAACACCATATATTTT. Protein sequence: CASSVSSGTGLNTIYF.

This clone was detected only a few times. The V and J genes are TRBV25-1 and TRBJ1-2, with a weak D call TRBD1 (5 bases). This CDR3 has 11 residues. V gave up 1 base and J gave up 13 bases, with 10 bases separating them. Per germline, CDR1 MGHDK and CDR2 SYGVNS. The CDR3 loop reads CASSEFQDITF. The DNA for the CDR3 is TGTGCCAGCAGTGAATTTCAGGACATCACCTTC.

This sequence joins TRBV5-1 and TRBJ1-1; weak D call: TRBD1 (5 bases). Trimming left V 0 bases short and J 4 bases short, with 13 bases between. The V gene's germline CDR1 is SGHRS and CDR2 YFSETQ. The CDR3 sequence is 15 residues long. The CDR3 DNA is TGCGCCAGCAGCTTGGAGCAGGGAAGGGCCACTGAAGCTTTCTTT. As protein: CASSLEQGRATEAFF. The whole variable domain, filled in from reference TRBV5-1 and TRBJ1-1, reads KAGVTQTPRYLIKTRGQQVTLSCSPISGHRSVSWYQQTPGQGLQFLFEYFSETQRNKGNFPGRFSGRQFSNSRSEMNVSTLELGDSALYLCASSLEQGRATEAFFGQGTRLTVV.